A single sample is the source of the 12 T cell receptor beta chains below, sequenced in a study of shared clonotypes between healthy human individuals (dated by TCRdb to 2018 to 2021). Library generation was performed with the immunoSEQ multiplex PCR assay. In TCRdb, the immuneACCESS table is reduced to in-frame sequences with V and J assigned. These tables do not hold every clone; where another copy was compared, an unresolved V gene accounts for under half, and the others remain unexplained. The sample table contains some 1 million clones; only one count was recorded for roughly 80% of them. 1.4% of the sample is taken by the ten largest. The sample was memory CD4+ T cells sorted from blood. Sample cell subset or site, as interpreted from the label and publication: CD45RA-negative fraction. Receptor source: a man aged 18 to 30 in good health.

The chain links TRBV10-1 to TRBJ1-1; D gene uncertain. The CDR3 totals 14 residues. Between the trimmed V and J ends, which lost 6 bases and 1 base, there was a span of 12 bases. Looked up from germline, CDR1 is WNHNN and CDR2 is SYGVQD (reference sequence). Here the CDR3 reads CASRAGTANTEAFF. The CDR3 region has the DNA TGCGCCAGCAGGGCCGGTACGGCGAACACTGAAGCTTTCTTT.

This clone was detected ten times or more. The genes are TRBV28 and TRBJ1-1, with D uncertain. This CDR3 comprises 15 residues. Germline assignment: CDR1 MDHEN and CDR2 SYDVKM. V lost 3 bases and J lost 2, with 13 bases in between. The CDR3 sequence is CASSLADGGNTEAFF. In DNA form, the CDR3 reads TGTGCCAGCAGTTTGGCCGACGGAGGTAACACTGAAGCTTTCTTT.

The V and J genes are TRBV28 and TRBJ2-2, with TRBD2 identical over 7 bases. The V and J ends lost 6 bases and 3 bases, in that order; junction bases with no gene match: 4. The CDR3 is 14 amino acids. Germline V gene data show CDR1 as MDHEN and CDR2 as SYDVKM. The CDR3 loop reads CASRQRGYTGELFF. The CDR3 region has the DNA TGTGCCAGCAGGCAGCGGGGTTACACCGGGGAGCTGTTTTTT.

This clone was counted only a few times. This CDR3 is also generated by other DNA sequences in the sample. The V gene is TRBV5-1, the J gene TRBJ2-3; tentative D call: TRBD2 (7 bases). Trimming pared 0 bases from V and 0 bases from J, leaving 11 bases between. The CDR3 is 16 residues long. Per the germline V gene, CDR1 is SGHRS and CDR2 is YFSETQ. The CDR3 DNA sequence: TGCGCCAGCAGCTTGGCCGCGGGGGCCAGCACAGATACGCAGTATTTT. Translating it yields CASSLAAGASTDTQYF.

This clone was counted between two and nine times. V usage is TRBV10-2 and J usage is TRBJ1-5; tentatively, D is TRBD1 (6 bases). The V gene's germline CDR1 is WSHSY and CDR2 SAAADI. V was trimmed by 3 bases and J by 6 bases, leaving 12 bases between them. The CDR3 loop spans 14 amino acids. The CDR3 loop is CASSEPGGGQPQHF. CDR3 nucleotide sequence: TGCGCCAGCAGTGAACCGGGGGGCGGTCAGCCCCAGCATTTT.

The V call is TRBV5-1, the J call TRBJ1-5; 7 bases fit TRBD1. CDR3 length: 14 amino acids. Germline V gene sequence: CDR1 SGHRS, CDR2 YFSETQ. The trim removed 5 bases at V and 4 bases at J, leaving 6 bases unmatched. The CDR3 spells CASSTGERNQPQHF. CDR3 in DNA: TGCGCCAGCAGTACAGGGGAGCGGAATCAGCCCCAGCATTTT.

The V and J genes are TRBV11-2 and TRBJ2-1; D is unclear. Germline V gene data show CDR1 as SGHAT and CDR2 as FQNNGV. The CDR3 loop spans 16 amino acids. Trimming stripped 3 bases from V and 6 bases from J, with 18 bases between. The CDR3 protein is CASSFSPGPAGNEQFF. The CDR3 DNA reads TGTGCCAGCAGCTTCTCCCCCGGTCCGGCAGGCAATGAGCAGTTCTTC.

This clone was counted ten times or more. This chain uses TRBV4-1 with TRBJ1-2; D call uncertain. Deletions cut 4 bases from V and 2 bases from J, with 11 bases between. This CDR3 region has 14 residues. Germline CDR1 reads MGHRA; CDR2 reads YSYEKL. CDR3 in DNA: TGCGCCAGCAGCCCCGGCGGCAAGAACTATGGCTACACCTTC. Translating gives CASSPGGKNYGYTF.

The V gene is TRBV14, the J gene TRBJ2-3, with D unresolved. Germline V gene sequence: CDR1 SGHDN, CDR2 FVKESK. Deletions cut 1 base from V and 2 bases from J, with 10 bases between. The CDR3 length is 15 residues. The CDR3 is CASSQGATYTDTQYF. The CDR3 DNA reads as TGTGCCAGCAGCCAAGGGGCTACCTACACAGATACGCAGTATTTT.

The rearrangement joins TRBV6-5 to TRBJ1-1; TRBD1 aligns across 7 bases. CDR3 length: 13 residues. CDR1 and CDR2 from the germline V gene are MNHEY and SVGAGI. V gave up 6 bases and J gave up 2 bases; unmatched junction bases: 3. CDR3 residues: CASRRQGNTEAFF. The DNA of the CDR3 is TGTGCCAGCAGACGACAGGGTAACACTGAAGCTTTCTTT.

V and J are TRBV30 and TRBJ1-1; no firm D call. Trimming cost V 3 bases and J 3 bases, with 8 bases left between them. Germline V CDR1 and CDR2: GTSNPN, SVGIG (reference sequence). CDR3 length: 12 residues. CDR3 nucleotides: TGTGCCTGGAGCTTACGGCACACTGAAGCTTTCTTT. Translating it yields CAWSLRHTEAFF.

The table lists this clone with a count of one. The gene calls are TRBV5-6 and TRBJ1-3; D gene unclear. The germline V gene encodes CDR1 SGHDT and CDR2 YYEEEE. The V gene lost 2 bases and the J gene lost 4 bases, with 4 bases spanning the gap. This CDR3 is built from 12 residues. CDR3 DNA sequence: TGTGCCAGCAGCTTTTACGGAAACACCATATATTTT. It translates to CASSFYGNTIYF.